The entry below describes one TCR beta chain. Authors' processing steps: For nucleated cells, counts were estimated from reference gene primer amplification. This table comes from immunoSEQ multiplex PCR, and its TCRdb copy is limited to in-frame clones, with some not included. The V and J calls and clone size come from that table; D and trimming were worked out from the DNA. The sample records around 230,000 clones, approximately 85% being singletons. The CDR3 loop spans 19 amino acids. The germline gives CDR1 MNHEY, CDR2 SMNVEV (reference sequence). J lost 1 base, V lost 6 bases, and 19 bases had no gene match. These data are taken from a study of blood T cell repertoires in COVID-19.

The sequencing sample was made of peripheral blood. The sequence was obtained from a man between 50 and 59 years old with COVID-19, enrolled during active disease. The rearrangement links TRBV27 to TRBJ1-1; 8 nucleotides agree with TRBD1. The CDR3 sequence is CASSRFEYPGQVSNTEAFF. The CDR3 bases are TGTGCCAGCAGCCGATTCGAGTACCCGGGACAGGTATCGAACACTGAAGCTTTCTTT.